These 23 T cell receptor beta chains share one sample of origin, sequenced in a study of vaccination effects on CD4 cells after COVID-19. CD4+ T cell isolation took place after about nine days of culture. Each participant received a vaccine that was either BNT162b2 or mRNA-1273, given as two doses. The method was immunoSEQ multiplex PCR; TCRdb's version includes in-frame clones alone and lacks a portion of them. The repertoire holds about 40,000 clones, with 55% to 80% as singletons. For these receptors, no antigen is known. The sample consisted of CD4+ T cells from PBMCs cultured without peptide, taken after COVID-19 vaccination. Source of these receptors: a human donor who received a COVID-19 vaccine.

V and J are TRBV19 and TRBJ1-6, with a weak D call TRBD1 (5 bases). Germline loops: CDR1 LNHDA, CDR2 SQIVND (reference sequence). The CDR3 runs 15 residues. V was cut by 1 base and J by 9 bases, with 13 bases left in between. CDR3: CASSIGTQVPSPLHF. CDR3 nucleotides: TGTGCCAGTAGTATAGGGACACAGGTCCCTTCACCCCTCCACTTT.

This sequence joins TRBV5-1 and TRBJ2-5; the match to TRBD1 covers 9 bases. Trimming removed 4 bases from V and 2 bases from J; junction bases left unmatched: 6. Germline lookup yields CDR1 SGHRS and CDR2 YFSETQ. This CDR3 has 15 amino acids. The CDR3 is CASSTGQGGQETQYF. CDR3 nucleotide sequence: TGCGCCAGCAGCACGGGACAGGGTGGACAAGAGACCCAGTACTTC.

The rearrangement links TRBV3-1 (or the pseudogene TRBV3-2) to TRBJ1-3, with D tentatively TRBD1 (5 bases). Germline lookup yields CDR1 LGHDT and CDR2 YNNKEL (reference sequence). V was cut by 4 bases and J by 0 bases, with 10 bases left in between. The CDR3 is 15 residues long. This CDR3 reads CASSLDMTSGNTIYF. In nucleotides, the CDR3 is TGTGCCAGCAGCCTGGACATGACCTCTGGAAACACCATATATTTT.

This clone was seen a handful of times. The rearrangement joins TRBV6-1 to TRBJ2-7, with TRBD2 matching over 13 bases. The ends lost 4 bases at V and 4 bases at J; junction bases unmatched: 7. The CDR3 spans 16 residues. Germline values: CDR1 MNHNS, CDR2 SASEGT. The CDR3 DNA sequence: TGTGCCAGCAGTGGGGGACTAGCGGGATTTATTTACGAGCAGTACTTC. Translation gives CASSGGLAGFIYEQYF.

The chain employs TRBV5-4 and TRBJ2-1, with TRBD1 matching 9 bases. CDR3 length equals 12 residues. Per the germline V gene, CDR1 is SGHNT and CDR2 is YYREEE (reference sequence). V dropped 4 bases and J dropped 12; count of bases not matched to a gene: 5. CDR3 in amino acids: CASSTDRGPQFF. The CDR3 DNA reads TGTGCCAGCAGCACGGACAGGGGACCGCAGTTCTTC.

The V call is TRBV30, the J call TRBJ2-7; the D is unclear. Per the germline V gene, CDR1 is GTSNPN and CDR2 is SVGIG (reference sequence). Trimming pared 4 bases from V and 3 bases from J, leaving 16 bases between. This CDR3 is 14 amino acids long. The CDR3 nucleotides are TGTGCCTGGACCTTGGGCCCCCCATACTACGAGCAGTACTTC. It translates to CAWTLGPPYYEQYF.

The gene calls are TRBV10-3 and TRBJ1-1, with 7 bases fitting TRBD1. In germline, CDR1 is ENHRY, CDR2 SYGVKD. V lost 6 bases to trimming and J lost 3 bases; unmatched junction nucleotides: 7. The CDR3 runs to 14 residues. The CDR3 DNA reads TGTGCCATCAGAAGGGACAGCCAGGACACTGAAGCTTTCTTT. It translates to CAIRRDSQDTEAFF.

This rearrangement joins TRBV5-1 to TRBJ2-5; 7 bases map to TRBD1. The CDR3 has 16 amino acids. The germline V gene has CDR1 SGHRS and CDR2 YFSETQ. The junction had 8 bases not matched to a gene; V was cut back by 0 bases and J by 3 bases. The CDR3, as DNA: TGCGCCAGCAGCTTGGGGCTAGGACAGGTAGAAGAGACCCAGTACTTC. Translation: CASSLGLGQVEETQYF. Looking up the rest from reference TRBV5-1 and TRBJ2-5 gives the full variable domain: KAGVTQTPRYLIKTRGQQVTLSCSPISGHRSVSWYQQTPGQGLQFLFEYFSETQRNKGNFPGRFSGRQFSNSRSEMNVSTLELGDSALYLCASSLGLGQVEETQYFGPGTRLLVL.

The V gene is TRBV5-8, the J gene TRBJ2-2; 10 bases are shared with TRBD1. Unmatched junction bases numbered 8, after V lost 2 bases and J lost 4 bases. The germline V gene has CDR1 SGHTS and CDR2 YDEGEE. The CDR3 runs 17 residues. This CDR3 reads CASSLFSGTGATGELFF. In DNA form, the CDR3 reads TGTGCCAGCAGCTTATTTTCGGGGACAGGGGCCACCGGGGAGCTGTTTTTT.

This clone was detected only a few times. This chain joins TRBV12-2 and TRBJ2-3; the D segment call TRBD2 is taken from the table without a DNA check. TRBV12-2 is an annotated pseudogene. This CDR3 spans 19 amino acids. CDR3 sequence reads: CASRPEGTSGDHGTDTQYF. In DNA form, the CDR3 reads TGTGCAAGTCGCCCAGAGGGGACTAGCGGGGACCATGGCACAGATACGCAGTATTTT.

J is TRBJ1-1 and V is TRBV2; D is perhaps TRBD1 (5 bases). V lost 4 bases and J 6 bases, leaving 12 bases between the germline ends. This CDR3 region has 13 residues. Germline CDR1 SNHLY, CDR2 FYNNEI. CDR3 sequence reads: CASSVGAKAEAFF. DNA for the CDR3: TGTGCCAGCAGTGTTGGGGCTAAGGCTGAAGCTTTCTTT. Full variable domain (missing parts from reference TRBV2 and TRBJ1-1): EPEVTQTPSHQVTQMGQEVILRCVPISNHLYFYWYRQILGQKVEFLVSFYNNEISEKSEIFDDQFSVERPDGSNFTLKIRSTKLEDSAMYFCASSVGAKAEAFFGQGTRLTVV.

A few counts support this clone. In nucleotides, the CDR3 is TGTGCCAGCAGCAAAGGTCCGGATACGCAGTATTTT. This translates into CASSKGPDTQYF. The chain recombines TRBV11-3 with TRBJ2-3, with no clear D. Germline CDR1 reads SGHNT; CDR2 reads YENEEA. This CDR3 region has 12 residues. The V end was cut by 5 bases, the J end by 6 bases, with 9 bases between.

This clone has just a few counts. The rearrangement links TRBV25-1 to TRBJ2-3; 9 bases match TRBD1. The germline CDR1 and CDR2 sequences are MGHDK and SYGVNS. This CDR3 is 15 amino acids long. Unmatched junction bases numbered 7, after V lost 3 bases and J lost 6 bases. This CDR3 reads CASSDTGTGSDTQYF. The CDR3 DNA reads TGTGCCAGCAGTGACACCGGGACAGGGTCGGATACGCAGTATTTT.

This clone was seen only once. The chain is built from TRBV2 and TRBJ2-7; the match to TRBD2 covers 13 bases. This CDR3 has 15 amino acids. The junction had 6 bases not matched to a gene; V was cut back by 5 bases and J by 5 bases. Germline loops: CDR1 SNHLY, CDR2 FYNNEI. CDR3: CASSILAGGPHEQYF. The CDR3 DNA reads TGTGCCAGCAGTATACTAGCGGGAGGGCCCCACGAGCAGTACTTC.

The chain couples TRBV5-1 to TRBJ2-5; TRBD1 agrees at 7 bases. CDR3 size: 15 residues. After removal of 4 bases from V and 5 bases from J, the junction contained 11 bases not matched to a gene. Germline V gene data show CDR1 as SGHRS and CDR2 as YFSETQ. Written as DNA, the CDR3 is TGCGCCAGCAGCCTGGGACAGCCTAGGCGGGAGACCCAGTACTTC. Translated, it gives CASSLGQPRRETQYF.

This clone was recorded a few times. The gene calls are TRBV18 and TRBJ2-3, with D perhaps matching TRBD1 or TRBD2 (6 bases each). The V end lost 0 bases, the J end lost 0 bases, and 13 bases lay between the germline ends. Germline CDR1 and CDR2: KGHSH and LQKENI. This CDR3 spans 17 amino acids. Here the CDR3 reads CASSPPRTGRSTDTQYF. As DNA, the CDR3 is TGTGCCAGCTCACCACCGAGAACAGGGAGGAGCACAGATACGCAGTATTTT.

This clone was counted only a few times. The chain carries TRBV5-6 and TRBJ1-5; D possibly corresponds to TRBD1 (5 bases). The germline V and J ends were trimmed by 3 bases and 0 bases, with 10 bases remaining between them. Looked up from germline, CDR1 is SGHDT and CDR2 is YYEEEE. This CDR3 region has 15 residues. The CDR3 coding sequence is TGTGCCAGCAGCTCGGTGACAGATAGCAATCAGCCCCAGCATTTT. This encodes CASSSVTDSNQPQHF.

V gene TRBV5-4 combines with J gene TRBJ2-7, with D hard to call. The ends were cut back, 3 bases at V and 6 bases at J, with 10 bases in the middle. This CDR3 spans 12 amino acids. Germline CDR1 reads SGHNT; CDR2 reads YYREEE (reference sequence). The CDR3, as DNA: TGTGCCAGCAGCTCGAGACCCCGCGAGCAGTACTTC. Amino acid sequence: CASSSRPREQYF.

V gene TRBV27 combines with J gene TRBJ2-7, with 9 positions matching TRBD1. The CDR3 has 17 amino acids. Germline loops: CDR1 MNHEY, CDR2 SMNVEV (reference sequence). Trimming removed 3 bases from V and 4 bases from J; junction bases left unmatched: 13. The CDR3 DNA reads TGTGCCAGCAGTTTGGGCCGGACAGGGGAAAAAATGTACGAGCAGTACTTC. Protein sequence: CASSLGRTGEKMYEQYF.

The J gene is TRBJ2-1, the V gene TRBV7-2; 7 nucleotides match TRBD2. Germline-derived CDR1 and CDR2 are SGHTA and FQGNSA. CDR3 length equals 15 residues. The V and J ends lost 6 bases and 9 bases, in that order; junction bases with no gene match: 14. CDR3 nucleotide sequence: TGTGCCAGCAGTTCCGGAATGGCGGGAGTGGCTGAGCAGTTCTTC. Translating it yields CASSSGMAGVAEQFF. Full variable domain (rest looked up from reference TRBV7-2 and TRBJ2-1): GAGVSQSPSNKVTEKGKDVELRCDPISGHTALYWYRQSLGQGLEFLIYFQGNSAPDKSGLPSDRFSAERTGGSVSTLTIQRTQQEDSAVYLCASSSGMAGVAEQFFGPGTRLTVL.

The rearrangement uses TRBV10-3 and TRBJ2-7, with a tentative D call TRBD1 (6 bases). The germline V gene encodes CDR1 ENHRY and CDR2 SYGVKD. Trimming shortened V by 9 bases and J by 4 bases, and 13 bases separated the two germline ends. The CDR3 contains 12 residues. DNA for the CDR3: TGTGCCATAATGAAAGGACAGTACGAGCAGTACTTC. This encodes CAIMKGQYEQYF.

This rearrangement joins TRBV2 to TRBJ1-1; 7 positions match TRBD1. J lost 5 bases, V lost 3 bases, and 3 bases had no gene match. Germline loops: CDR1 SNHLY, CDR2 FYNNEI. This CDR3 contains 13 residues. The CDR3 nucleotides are TGTGCCAGCAGTGAGTGGGGACAGACTGAAGCTTTCTTT. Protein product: CASSEWGQTEAFF.

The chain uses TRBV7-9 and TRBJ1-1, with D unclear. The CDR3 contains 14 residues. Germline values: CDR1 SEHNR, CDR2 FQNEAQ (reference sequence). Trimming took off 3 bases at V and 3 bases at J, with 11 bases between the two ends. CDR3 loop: CASSFSPQYTEAFF. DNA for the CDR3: TGTGCCAGCAGCTTCAGTCCGCAGTACACTGAAGCTTTCTTT.